This TCR beta chain was recovered during a study of shared clonotypes between healthy human individuals (dated by TCRdb to the early 2020s). Study-level background: A few men and two women, aged 18 to 49 years, made up the cohort. Blood TCR repertoires of about five healthy adults were deeply sequenced to estimate repertoire size and the extent of clonotype sharing between individuals. Libraries were prepared and TCR repertoires were sequenced by different laboratories using diverse techniques, in order to increase sequencing depth and limit assay-specific biases. Per donor, leukapheresis produced somewhere between about 0.8 and 9 billion PBMCs. The full study reports these points: Sampling was limited to blood, and TCR repertoires in tissue likely differ from TCR repertoires in blood. Pairwise subsampling indicated that sequencing depth was expected to affect the degree of clonotype sharing among donors. The small number of donors limited the genetic and exposure-history diversity represented.

This clone was seen ten or more times. The antigen this receptor binds is unknown. No base-level quality is on record; no much larger clone is a single base apart. Other nucleotide sequences in the sample specify the same CDR3. The donors were healthy, HIV-negative adults who had no recently reported acute infections or vaccinations. Every donor was a Caucasian adult living in Nashville, Tennessee, USA. For unsorted samples, tens of millions of PBMCs were counted and genomic DNA was extracted with the QIAamp DNA Blood Mini kit. After blood collection by leukapheresis, PBMCs were isolated using Ficoll-Histopaque density gradient centrifugation and then cryopreserved in the vapor phase of liquid nitrogen. Using the deep immunoSEQ assay, TCR CDR3 regions were amplified from genomic DNA by multiplex PCR. Extracted genomic DNA from each cell subset was spread evenly across all wells of several immunoSEQ 96-well plates, with each plate serving as a replicate. For unsorted PBMC, each replicate PCR was loaded with 250 to 300 ng genomic DNA, equivalent to approximately 33,000 T cell genomes. Genomic DNA from unsorted PBMC was sequenced over ten immunoSEQ deep assay plates. The purified libraries were quantified using a Qubit 3.0 fluorometer, sized with a Bioanalyzer 2100, and then quantified again using the KAPA Library Quantification kit. Every immunoSEQ 96-well plate was sequenced on a dedicated single-read 150-cycle Illumina NextSeq 550 flow cell. In the source study's methods: Because only junctional sequences without quality scores were contained in the immunoSEQ output, filtering matching that applied to full-length reads could not be performed. To assign V/J genes and CDR3, sequences were annotated against IMGT germline references using PyIR, a Python wrapper for IgBLAST v1.9. Reads with weak V/J assignments (E-value above 1e-6), missing CDR3, stop codons, out-of-frame junctions, or ambiguous translated residues were removed. V3J clonotypes were defined by identical inferred V gene, J gene, and CDR3 amino acid sequence. To compute the percentage overlap between repertoires, the number of shared unique clonotypes was divided by the size of the smaller repertoire. RTK rarefaction, the Chao1 estimator, and Recon v2.1 estimates of unobserved clonotypes were used to assess repertoire richness. Drawn from immuneACCESS, this table holds only the in-frame rearrangements with V and J called that TCRdb kept. Clones are partly lost; checked studies trace under half to an unresolved V gene and leave the rest unexplained. Clonal size and the V and J genes are those of that table, whereas D and trimming came from the DNA. The sample records about 490,000 clones, over 75% of which are singletons. Clones ranked in the top ten supply about 13% of the sample.

Trimming takes 5 bases from V and 2 bases from J, and the germline ends sit 17 bases apart. The CDR3 runs 16 amino acids, cysteine and phenylalanine included. Of the read, only the CDR3 DNA is kept; its 48 bases are in frame from base 1. CDR1 is given as SGHVS and CDR2 as FNYEAQ, both from the germline V gene. The rearrangement combines TRBV7-6 with TRBJ2-3, with the D gene tentatively TRBD1 or TRBD2, based on 5 matching bases in each. The sequencing sample was made of PBMCs. The source of this sequence is a woman aged 40 to 55 in good health. Some clones in this sample may be carry-over from other donors' samples. At the DNA level, the sequence is TGTGCCAGCAGCCTGGGGGTAGGCAGATACACAGATACGCAGTATTTT. Its protein reads: CASSLGVGRYTDTQYF. Extended through the reference TRBV7-6 and TRBJ2-3 proteins, this CDR3 yields the full variable domain: GAGVSQSPRYKVTKRGQDVALRCDPISGHVSLYWYRQALGQGPEFLTYFNYEAQQDKSGLPNDRFSAERPEGSISTLTIQRTEQRDSAMYRCASSLGVGRYTDTQYFGPGTRLTVL.